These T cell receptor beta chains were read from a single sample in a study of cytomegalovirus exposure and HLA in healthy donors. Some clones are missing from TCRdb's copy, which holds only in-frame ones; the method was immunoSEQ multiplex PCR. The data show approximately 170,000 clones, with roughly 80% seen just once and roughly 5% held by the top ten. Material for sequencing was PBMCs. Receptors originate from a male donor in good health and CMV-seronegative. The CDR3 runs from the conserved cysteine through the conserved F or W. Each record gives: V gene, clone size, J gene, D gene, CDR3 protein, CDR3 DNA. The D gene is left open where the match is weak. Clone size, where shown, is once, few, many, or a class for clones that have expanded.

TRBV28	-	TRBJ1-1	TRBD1	CASRPGTGGGTEAFF	TGTGCCAGCAGACCCGGGACAGGGGGCGGCACTGAAGCTTTCTTT
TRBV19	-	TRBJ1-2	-	CASSPYGANYGYTF	TGTGCCAGTAGTCCGTACGGAGCTAACTATGGCTACACCTTC
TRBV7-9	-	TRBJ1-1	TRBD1	CASSYRQGGEAFF	TGTGCCAGCAGCTACCGACAGGGGGGAGAAGCTTTCTTT
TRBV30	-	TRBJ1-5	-	CAWSERTNQPQHF	TGTGCCTGGAGTGAGAGAACCAATCAGCCCCAGCATTTT
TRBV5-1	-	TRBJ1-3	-	CASSPGVGSGNTIYF	TGCGCCAGCAGCCCCGGGGTGGGGTCTGGAAACACCATATATTTT
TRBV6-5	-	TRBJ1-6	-	CASSSGLGASPLHF	TGTGCCAGCAGTTCGGGCCTTGGGGCCTCACCCCTCCACTTT
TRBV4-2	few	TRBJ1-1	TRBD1	CASSQRTGGQNTEAFF	TGTGCCAGCAGCCAAAGGACAGGGGGCCAGAACACTGAAGCTTTCTTT
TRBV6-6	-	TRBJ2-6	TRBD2	CATAVAGAGANVLTF	TGTGCCACGGCGGTAGCGGGAGCCGGGGCCAACGTCCTGACTTTC
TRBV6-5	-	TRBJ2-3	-	CASRTFSTDTQYF	TGTGCCAGCAGAACTTTTAGCACAGATACGCAGTATTTT
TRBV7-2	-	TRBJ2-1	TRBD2	CASSSDGAGGLPEQFF	TGTGCCAGCAGCTCGGACGGGGCGGGAGGTCTCCCTGAGCAGTTCTTC
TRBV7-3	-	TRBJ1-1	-	CASSQSGGLDTEAFF	TGTGCCAGCAGCCAGAGCGGGGGCTTGGACACTGAAGCTTTCTTT
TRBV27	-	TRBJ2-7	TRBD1	CASSSVGTGVHEQYF	TGTGCCAGCAGTTCCGTCGGGACAGGGGTCCACGAGCAGTACTTC
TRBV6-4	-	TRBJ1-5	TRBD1	CASSERRDRGYQPQHF	TGTGCCAGCAGTGAACGGCGGGACAGGGGATATCAGCCCCAGCATTTT
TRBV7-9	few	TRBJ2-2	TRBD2	CSSSSQAGANTGELFF	TGTTCCAGCAGCTCACAAGCGGGAGCGAACACCGGGGAGCTGTTTTTT
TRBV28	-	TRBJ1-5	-	CASSHNQPQHF	TGTGCCAGCAGCCACAATCAGCCCCAGCATTTT
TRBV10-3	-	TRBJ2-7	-	CAISWGDYEQYF	TGTGCCATCAGTTGGGGAGACTACGAGCAGTACTTC
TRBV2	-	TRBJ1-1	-	CASSELETGNTEAFF	TGTGCCAGCAGTGAATTGGAGACAGGGAACACTGAAGCTTTCTTT
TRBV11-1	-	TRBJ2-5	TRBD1	CASSLRRDSPSETQYF	TGTGCCAGCAGCTTAAGAAGGGACAGTCCATCAGAGACCCAGTACTTC
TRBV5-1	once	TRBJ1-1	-	CASSLGPVKPEAFF	TGCGCCAGCAGCCTGGGGCCCGTTAAACCTGAAGCTTTCTTT
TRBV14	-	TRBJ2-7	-	CASSQEPRVRTYEQYF	TGTGCCAGCAGCCAAGAACCCAGGGTGAGGACCTACGAGCAGTACTTC
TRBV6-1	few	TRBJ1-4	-	CASRPGSWDEKLFF	TGTGCCAGCAGGCCAGGGTCTTGGGATGAAAAACTGTTTTTT
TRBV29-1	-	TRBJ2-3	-	CSAPDSSDTQYF	TGCAGCGCACCCGACAGCTCAGATACGCAGTATTTT
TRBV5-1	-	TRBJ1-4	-	CASSRQGRGEKLFF	TGCGCCAGCAGCAGGCAGGGGAGAGGAGAAAAACTGTTTTTT
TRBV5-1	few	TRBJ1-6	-	CASSSSFDSPLHF	TGCGCCAGCAGCTCCTCGTTCGATTCACCCCTCCACTTT
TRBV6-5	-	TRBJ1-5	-	CASSLRENQPQHF	TGTGCCAGCAGTTTGAGGGAAAATCAGCCCCAGCATTTT
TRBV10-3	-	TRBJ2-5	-	CAIRGSQEAETQYF	TGTGCCATCAGGGGGAGTCAGGAGGCAGAGACCCAGTACTTC
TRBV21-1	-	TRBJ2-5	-	CASSPTARTGKQETQYF	TGTGCCAGCAGCCCGACTGCCCGGACAGGGAAACAAGAGACCCAGTACTTC
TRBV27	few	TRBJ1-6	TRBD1	CASSLTDRVSPLHF	TGTGCCAGCAGTCTCACCGACAGGGTTTCACCCCTCCACTTT
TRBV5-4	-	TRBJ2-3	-	CASSSVNTDTQYF	TGTGCCAGCAGCTCCGTAAACACAGATACGCAGTATTTT
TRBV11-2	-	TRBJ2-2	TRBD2	CASSLGWRTSGLTGELFF	TGTGCCAGCAGCTTAGGTTGGAGGACTAGCGGACTCACCGGGGAGCTGTTTTTT
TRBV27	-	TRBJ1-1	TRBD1	CASSSDRAGNTEAFF	TGTGCCAGCAGTTCCGACAGGGCTGGGAACACTGAAGCTTTCTTT